This T cell receptor (beta chain) was documented in a study of long-term antiretroviral therapy in people with HIV. Sequencing used immunoSEQ v3.0 at survey level. Clones were sequenced by immunoSEQ multiplex PCR, and TCRdb holds only the in-frame ones, with some missing. Among 15,000 to 20,000 clones listed, roughly 90% were seen once. V was clipped by 3 bases and J by 2 bases, with 16 bases between them. Germline values: CDR1 KGHSH, CDR2 LQKENI. This CDR3 comprises 17 residues. The clonotype was recovered from a man aged 50 to 59 with HIV. The chain joins TRBV18 to TRBJ2-2; D might be TRBD1 (6 bases). The source material was unsorted PBMCs, sampled 0.7 years before starting antiretroviral therapy. The CDR3 DNA follows: TGTGCCAGCTCACCTTCGCAGGGGATCTTAAACACCGGGGAGCTGTTTTTT. This encodes CASSPSQGILNTGELFF.